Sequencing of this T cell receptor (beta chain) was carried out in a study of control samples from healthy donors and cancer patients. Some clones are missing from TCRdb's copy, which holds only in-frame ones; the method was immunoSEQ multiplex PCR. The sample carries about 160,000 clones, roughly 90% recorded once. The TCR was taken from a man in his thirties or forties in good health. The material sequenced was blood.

CDR3 protein: CASSLRRGDQPQHF. As DNA, the CDR3 is TGTGCCAGCAGCTTAAGGAGAGGAGACCAGCCCCAGCATTTT. V is TRBV7-2 and J is TRBJ1-5; D remains ambiguous. This CDR3 contains 14 residues. Germline V gene sequence: CDR1 SGHTA, CDR2 FQGNSA. V was shortened by 2 bases and J by 7 bases, with 12 bases between the two germline ends.